Shown below are 31 T cell receptor beta chains from a single sample sequenced in a study of beta chain features in type 1 diabetes. Notes on the study in general: Shorter TCRB CDR3s, moderately but significantly so, were found in Type 1 diabetes patients in all four CD4+ subsets.

Expressed TCRB transcripts got sequenced, as all isolated RNA was reverse transcribed. The protocol was immunoSEQ multiplex PCR, while the TCRdb copy is restricted to in-frame clones and leaves out a portion. The table records about 270,000 clones, 13% to 15% of them present only once. These receptors lack a known antigen. The specimen sequenced was naive CD4+ T cells from blood. Source of these receptors: a man aged 25 to 40 with type 1 diabetes.

The chain recombines TRBV5-6 with TRBJ2-1; TRBD2 matches at 10 bases. The length of the CDR3 is 16 residues. The germline V gene has CDR1 SGHDT and CDR2 YYEEEE. Trimming removed 4 bases from V and 5 bases from J; junction bases left unmatched: 9. The CDR3 loop is CASSRSSGSRDNEQFF. CDR3 sequence (DNA): TGTGCCAGCAGCAGGTCTAGCGGGAGCCGGGACAATGAGCAGTTCTTC.

This clone was recorded a few times. The chain carries TRBV5-4 and TRBJ2-1; 11 bases agree with TRBD2. Germline values: CDR1 SGHNT, CDR2 YYREEE (reference sequence). CDR3 length: 15 residues. V lost 4 bases to trimming and J lost 5 bases; unmatched junction nucleotides: 5. The CDR3: CASSPGLADHNEQFF. CDR3 DNA: TGTGCCAGCAGCCCGGGACTAGCGGACCACAATGAGCAGTTCTTC.

This clone was counted between two and nine times. The V call is TRBV10-3, the J call TRBJ2-1; TRBD2 agrees at 11 bases. V shed 6 bases, J shed 10 bases, and the junction held 2 bases outside the gene matches. This CDR3 region has 12 residues. Germline loops: CDR1 ENHRY, CDR2 SYGVKD. The CDR3 sequence: CAIRTSGKEQFF. In nucleotides, the CDR3 is TGTGCCATCAGGACTAGCGGGAAAGAGCAGTTCTTC.

The chain links TRBV6-1 to TRBJ2-1; D is unresolved. Germline V gives CDR1 MNHNS, CDR2 SASEGT. The CDR3 runs to 15 residues. Between the trimmed V and J ends, which lost 2 bases and 2 bases, there was a span of 10 bases. CDR3 nucleotides: TGTGCCAGCAGTGAAATTGCGGCGACCTACAATGAGCAGTTCTTC. Its translation is CASSEIAATYNEQFF.

The chain couples TRBV11-3 to TRBJ2-1; 14 bases are a match to TRBD2. This CDR3 has 18 residues. Losses at the gene ends were 4 bases for V and 2 bases for J; bases not matched to a gene: 7. CDR1 and CDR2 (germline): SGHNT, YENEEA. As DNA, the CDR3 is TGTGCCAGCAGCTCCACCGGACTAGCGGGAGGAGCCTACAATGAGCAGTTCTTC. As protein: CASSSTGLAGGAYNEQFF.

In its sample, this clone was seen once. The rearrangement links TRBV5-1 to TRBJ2-7, with 10 positions matching TRBD1. Germline V gene data show CDR1 as SGHRS and CDR2 as YFSETQ. The CDR3 spans 15 residues. With V trimmed by 4 bases and J by 5 bases, 9 bases remained unmatched. CDR3 nucleotides: TGCGCCAGCAGCCAGACCGGGACAGGGGTCCACGAGCAGTACTTC. Its translation is CASSQTGTGVHEQYF.

In this sample, this clone turned up a few times. V gene TRBV9 combines with J gene TRBJ2-4, with 10 bases aligning to TRBD2. V dropped 0 bases and J dropped 2; count of bases not matched to a gene: 2. Germline V gene lookup returns CDR1 SGDLS and CDR2 YYNGEE. The CDR3 totals 16 residues. CDR3 amino acids: CASSVVAGGPKNIQYF. The CDR3 coding sequence is TGTGCCAGCAGCGTAGTAGCGGGAGGCCCCAAAAACATTCAGTACTTC.

The gene calls are TRBV19 and TRBJ1-2; 10 bases map to TRBD1. CDR1 is LNHDA and CDR2 is SQIVND in the germline V gene (reference sequence). J gave up 1 base and V 6 bases, and 11 bases lay outside the gene matches. The length of the CDR3 is 17 residues. DNA for the CDR3: TGTGCCAGTAGGACCGGGACAGGGGCCCGCCATAACTATGGCTACACCTTC. As protein: CASRTGTGARHNYGYTF.

This chain links TRBV18 with TRBJ2-2, with 9 bases that match TRBD1. This CDR3 is built from 15 residues. From germline, CDR1 is KGHSH and CDR2 LQKENI. V was pared by 3 bases and J by 3 bases, with 2 bases of the junction left unmatched. The CDR3 reads CASSPWTGDTGELFF. In nucleotides, the CDR3 is TGTGCCAGCTCACCCTGGACAGGGGACACCGGGGAGCTGTTTTTT.

This clone was picked up a small number of times. This rearrangement joins TRBV4-2 to TRBJ2-6; weak D call: TRBD2 (6 bases). The CDR3 runs 18 residues. V was pared by 9 bases and J by 4 bases, with 25 bases between. Germline V gives CDR1 LGHNA, CDR2 YNFKEQ. The CDR3 nucleotides read TGTGCCAGTGGGTGGCGGGACCCACTAACCACGGGGGCCAACGTCCTGACTTTC. Translating gives CASGWRDPLTTGANVLTF.

The sample holds a few counts of this clone. V usage is TRBV28 and J usage is TRBJ2-5, with 10 bases identical to TRBD2. J was trimmed by 5 bases and V by 4 bases; bases with no gene match: 7. The V gene's germline CDR1 is MDHEN and CDR2 SYDVKM. This CDR3 is built from 15 residues. CDR3 amino acids: CASSSPAGGMETQYF. CDR3 coding DNA: TGTGCCAGCAGTTCGCCAGCGGGAGGGATGGAGACCCAGTACTTC.

The chain carries TRBV21-1 and TRBJ2-7; TRBD1, as called in the table, went unchecked against the DNA. TRBV21-1 is a known pseudogene. This CDR3 has 18 amino acids. The CDR3 sequence is CASSKATPGQEYSYEQYF. CDR3 DNA: TGTGCCAGCAGCAAAGCTACCCCGGGACAGGAGTACTCCTACGAGCAGTACTTC.

This clone was seen a handful of times. The rearrangement joins TRBV9 to TRBJ2-3; 8 positions match TRBD2. V shed 3 bases and J 3 bases; nucleotides not matched to a gene: 6. CDR1 and CDR2 from the germline V gene are SGDLS and YYNGEE. This CDR3 contains 15 residues. CDR3 coding DNA: TGTGCCAGCAGCGCCAGCGGGAGTAGGACAGATACGCAGTATTTT. Translated: CASSASGSRTDTQYF.

Only a few counts were recorded for this clone. The chain is built from TRBV5-4 and TRBJ2-2; a possible D gene is TRBD2 (6 bases). Between the trimmed V and J ends, which lost 4 bases and 0 bases, there was a span of 16 bases. This CDR3 is 17 amino acids long. The V gene's germline CDR1 is SGHNT and CDR2 YYREEE (reference sequence). CDR3 nucleotides: TGTGCCAGCAGCCAAATGTCGGGAGCAGCGAACACCGGGGAGCTGTTTTTT. Amino acids: CASSQMSGAANTGELFF.

The chain carries TRBV10-3 and TRBJ2-7; 7 nucleotides align to TRBD1. Trimming at V came to 3 bases and at J to 2 bases, leaving 1 base not matched to a gene. There are 13 residues in the CDR3. CDR1 ENHRY and CDR2 SYGVKD come from the germline V gene. CDR3 sequence reads: CAISEQGTYEQYF. CDR3 nucleotide sequence: TGTGCCATCAGTGAACAGGGGACCTACGAGCAGTACTTC.

CDR3 protein: CASSRDRGGGQPQHF. The CDR3 DNA reads TGTGCCAGCAGCAGGGACAGGGGAGGTGGTCAGCCCCAGCATTTT. The V and J genes are TRBV2 and TRBJ1-5; TRBD1 aligns across 10 bases. With 6 bases clipped from V and 6 bases from J, the junction kept 8 bases outside the gene matches. This CDR3 is built from 15 residues. CDR1 is SNHLY and CDR2 is FYNNEI in the germline V gene.

This clone was detected a few times. V usage is TRBV27 and J usage is TRBJ2-5, with D possibly matching TRBD2 (6 bases). The germline V gene has CDR1 MNHEY and CDR2 SMNVEV (reference sequence). The CDR3 has 16 amino acids. V was trimmed by 6 bases and J by 3 bases, leaving 20 bases between them. CDR3 sequence reads: CASSQTWVAAEETQYF. In DNA, the CDR3 is TGTGCCAGCAGCCAAACGTGGGTAGCGGCTGAAGAGACCCAGTACTTC.

J is TRBJ2-7 and V is TRBV5-6, with 9 bases identical to TRBD1. The ends lost 1 base at V and 3 bases at J; junction bases unmatched: 5. The CDR3 extends over 15 amino acids. The V gene's germline CDR1 is SGHDT and CDR2 YYEEEE. The CDR3 DNA is TGTGCCAGCAGCTTGTCCGGACAGGGGATCTACGAGCAGTACTTC. This translates into CASSLSGQGIYEQYF.

V usage is TRBV4-2 and J usage is TRBJ2-3; the D is unclear. V lost 0 bases and J lost 0, with 10 bases in between. The CDR3 is 16 residues long. CDR1 and CDR2 (germline): LGHNA, YNFKEQ. In DNA, the CDR3 is TGTGCCAGCAGCCAAGATTGGCCCTTTAGCACAGATACGCAGTATTTT. Its protein product is CASSQDWPFSTDTQYF.

The chain joins TRBV2 to TRBJ1-2; tentative D call: TRBD1 (5 bases). In germline, CDR1 is SNHLY, CDR2 FYNNEI. CDR3 length equals 11 residues. The ends were cut back, 7 bases at V and 3 bases at J, with 6 bases in the middle. As DNA, the CDR3 is TGTGCCAGCACGACAGACTATGGCTACACCTTC. Translation gives CASTTDYGYTF.

This clone has a handful of counts. This CDR3 is CSVFGLESAYNEQFF. CDR3 in DNA: TGCAGCGTTTTTGGACTAGAATCGGCCTACAATGAGCAGTTCTTC. J is TRBJ2-1 and V is TRBV29-1; 7 nucleotides agree with TRBD2. This CDR3 region has 15 residues. Germline values: CDR1 SQVTM, CDR2 ANQGSEA. The trim removed 5 bases at V and 2 bases at J, leaving 9 bases unmatched.

The chain combines TRBV30 with TRBJ2-1; D is ambiguous. This CDR3 spans 12 amino acids. V was pared by 6 bases and J by 2 bases, with 8 bases between. The germline V gene has CDR1 GTSNPN and CDR2 SVGIG (reference sequence). In DNA, the CDR3 is TGTGCCTGCGGCAGGACCTACAATGAGCAGTTCTTC. Its translation is CACGRTYNEQFF. Based on the CDR3 plus reference TRBV30 and TRBJ2-1, the full variable domain is SQTIHQWPATLVQPVGSPLSLECTVEGTSNPNLYWYRQAAGRGLQLLFYSVGIGQISSEVPQNLSASRPQDRQFILSSKKLLLSDSGFYLCACGRTYNEQFFGPGTRLTVL.

This rearrangement joins TRBV27 to TRBJ1-5, with D possibly TRBD1 on 6 matching bases. The germline CDR1 and CDR2 sequences are MNHEY and SMNVEV (reference sequence). V lost 5 bases, J lost 0 bases, and 14 bases lay in between. The CDR3 contains 16 residues. The CDR3, as DNA: TGTGCCAGCAGTCCCCGGACAGTGATTAGCAATCAGCCCCAGCATTTT. Translating it yields CASSPRTVISNQPQHF.

This chain joins TRBV28 and TRBJ1-1; 7 nucleotides align to TRBD1. Losses at the gene ends were 3 bases for V and 3 bases for J; bases not matched to a gene: 4. This CDR3 has 14 amino acids. Germline loops: CDR1 MDHEN, CDR2 SYDVKM. This CDR3 is CASSFPDRDTEAFF. The CDR3 bases are TGTGCCAGCAGTTTCCCCGACAGGGACACTGAAGCTTTCTTT.

This chain uses TRBV28 with TRBJ2-7; D remains ambiguous. Germline lookup yields CDR1 MDHEN and CDR2 SYDVKM. Trimming removed 2 bases from V and 0 bases from J, with 14 bases in between. This CDR3 contains 16 residues. The CDR3 loop is CASSLRQPQASYEQYF. DNA of the CDR3: TGTGCCAGCAGTTTAAGGCAGCCCCAGGCCTCCTACGAGCAGTACTTC. Using reference TRBV28 and TRBJ2-7 for the parts outside the CDR3, the full variable domain is DVKVTQSSRYLVKRTGEKVFLECVQDMDHENMFWYRQDPGLGLRLIYFSYDVKMKEKGDIPEGYSVSREKKERFSLILESASTNQTSMYLCASSLRQPQASYEQYFGPGTRLTVT.

The genes are TRBV5-4 and TRBJ2-3; the match to TRBD2 covers 7 bases. Germline CDR1 SGHNT, CDR2 YYREEE (reference sequence). The CDR3 totals 15 residues. Trimming took 3 bases from V and 2 from J; bases not matched to a gene: 6. The CDR3 sequence is CASSYGGSPTDTQYF. CDR3 coding DNA: TGTGCCAGCAGCTACGGCGGGAGCCCCACAGATACGCAGTATTTT.

The J gene is TRBJ2-7, the V gene TRBV7-2, with D possibly being TRBD2 (5 bases). V lost 1 base to trimming and J lost 3 bases, with 7 bases between them. Germline CDR1 is SGHTA and CDR2 is FQGNSA. CDR3 length equals 13 residues. The CDR3 loop reads CASSLVEGYEQYF. In DNA, the CDR3 is TGTGCCAGCAGCTTAGTCGAGGGCTACGAGCAGTACTTC.

The V call is TRBV14, the J call TRBJ2-1; 13 bases line up with TRBD2. V lost 4 bases to trimming and J lost 6 bases; unmatched junction nucleotides: 6. The CDR3 totals 16 residues. Germline lookup yields CDR1 SGHDN and CDR2 FVKESK. The CDR3 region has the DNA TGTGCCAGCAGCCCTTATTGGACTAGCGGGAGCAATGAGCAGTTCTTC. Encoded protein: CASSPYWTSGSNEQFF.

This chain uses TRBV18 with TRBJ1-1; the D gene is possibly TRBD1 (6 bases). Per germline, CDR1 KGHSH and CDR2 LQKENI. This CDR3 is 15 amino acids long. V was cut by 3 bases and J by 4 bases, with 15 bases left in between. The CDR3 is CASSPTGTSGTEAFF. CDR3 bases: TGTGCCAGCTCACCTACAGGGACCTCGGGCACTGAAGCTTTCTTT. Drawing the rest from reference TRBV18 and TRBJ1-1, the complete variable domain is NAGVMQNPRHLVRRRGQEARLRCSPMKGHSHVYWYRQLPEEGLKFMVYLQKENIIDESGMPKERFSAEFPKEGPSILRIQQVVRGDSAAYFCASSPTGTSGTEAFFGQGTRLTVV.

The chain couples TRBV28 to TRBJ2-7; D call uncertain. The germline CDR1 and CDR2 sequences are MDHEN and SYDVKM. V dropped 7 bases and J dropped 3 bases, with 10 bases sitting between them. CDR3 length equals 12 residues. CDR3 region: CASTSFYYEQYF. CDR3 DNA: TGTGCCAGCACCTCTTTTTACTACGAGCAGTACTTC.

The chain employs TRBV6-6 and TRBJ1-2; D gene uncertain. The ends were cut back, 11 bases at V and 0 bases at J, with 19 bases in the middle. Germline V lookup: CDR1 MNHNY, CDR2 SVGAGI (reference sequence). The CDR3 extends over 15 amino acids. The CDR3 here is CAAVGGSLANYGYTF. Here the CDR3 DNA reads TGTGCCGCGGTTGGAGGGTCCTTAGCTAACTATGGCTACACCTTC.